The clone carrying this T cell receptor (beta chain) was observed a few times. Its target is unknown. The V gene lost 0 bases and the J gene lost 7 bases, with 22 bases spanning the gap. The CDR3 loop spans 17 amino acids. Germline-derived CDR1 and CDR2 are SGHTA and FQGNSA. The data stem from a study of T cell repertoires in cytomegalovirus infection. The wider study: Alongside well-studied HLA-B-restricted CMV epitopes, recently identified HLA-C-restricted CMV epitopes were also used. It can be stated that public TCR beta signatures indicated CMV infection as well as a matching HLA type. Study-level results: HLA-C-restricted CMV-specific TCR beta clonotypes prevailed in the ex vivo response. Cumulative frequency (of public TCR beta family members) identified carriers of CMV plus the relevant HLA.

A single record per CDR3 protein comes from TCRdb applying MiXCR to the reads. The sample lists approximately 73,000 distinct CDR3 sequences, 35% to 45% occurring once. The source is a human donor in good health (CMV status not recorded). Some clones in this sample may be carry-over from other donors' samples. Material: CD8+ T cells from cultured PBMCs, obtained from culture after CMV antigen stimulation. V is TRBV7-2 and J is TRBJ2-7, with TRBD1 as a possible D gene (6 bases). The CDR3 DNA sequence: TGTGCCAGCAGCTTAGCGTCCCTAAGCAGGGGTTATTATGAGCAGTACTTC. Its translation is CASSLASLSRGYYEQYF.